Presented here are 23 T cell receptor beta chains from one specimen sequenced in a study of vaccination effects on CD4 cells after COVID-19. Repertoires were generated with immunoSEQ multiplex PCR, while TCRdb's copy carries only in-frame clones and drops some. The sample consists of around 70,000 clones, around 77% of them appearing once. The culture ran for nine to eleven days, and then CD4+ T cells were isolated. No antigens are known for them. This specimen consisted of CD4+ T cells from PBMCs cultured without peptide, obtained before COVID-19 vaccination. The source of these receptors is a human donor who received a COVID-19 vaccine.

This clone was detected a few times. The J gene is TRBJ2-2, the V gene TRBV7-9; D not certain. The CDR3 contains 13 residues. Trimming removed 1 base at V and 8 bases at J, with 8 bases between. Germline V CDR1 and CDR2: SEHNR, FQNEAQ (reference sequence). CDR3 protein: CASSLVAVGELFF. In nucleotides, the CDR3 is TGTGCCAGCAGCTTAGTTGCCGTAGGGGAGCTGTTTTTT.

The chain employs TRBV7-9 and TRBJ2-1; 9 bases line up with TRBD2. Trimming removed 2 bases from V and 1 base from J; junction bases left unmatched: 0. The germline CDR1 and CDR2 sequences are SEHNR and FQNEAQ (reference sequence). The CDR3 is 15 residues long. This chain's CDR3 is CASSLSGGSYNEQFF. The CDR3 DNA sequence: TGTGCCAGCAGCTTAAGCGGGGGGTCCTACAATGAGCAGTTCTTC. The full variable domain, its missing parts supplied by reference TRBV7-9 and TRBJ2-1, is DTGVSQNPRHKITKRGQNVTFRCDPISEHNRLYWYRQTLGQGPEFLTYFQNEAQLEKSRLLSDRFSAERPKGSFSTLEIQRTEQGDSAMYLCASSLSGGSYNEQFFGPGTRLTVL.

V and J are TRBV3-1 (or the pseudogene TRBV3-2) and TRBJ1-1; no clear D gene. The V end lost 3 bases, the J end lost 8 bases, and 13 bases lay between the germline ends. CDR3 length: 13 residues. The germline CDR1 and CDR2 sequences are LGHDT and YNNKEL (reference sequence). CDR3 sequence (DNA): TGTGCCAGCAGCCAGAGGCCGCCGTTGGAAGCTTTCTTT. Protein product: CASSQRPPLEAFF.

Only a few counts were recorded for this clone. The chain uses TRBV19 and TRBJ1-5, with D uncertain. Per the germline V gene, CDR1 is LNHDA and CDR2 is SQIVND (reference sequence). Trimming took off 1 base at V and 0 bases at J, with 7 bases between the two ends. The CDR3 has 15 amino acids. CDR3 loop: CASSIVGASNQPQHF. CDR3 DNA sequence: TGTGCCAGTAGTATAGTAGGCGCTAGCAATCAGCCCCAGCATTTT.

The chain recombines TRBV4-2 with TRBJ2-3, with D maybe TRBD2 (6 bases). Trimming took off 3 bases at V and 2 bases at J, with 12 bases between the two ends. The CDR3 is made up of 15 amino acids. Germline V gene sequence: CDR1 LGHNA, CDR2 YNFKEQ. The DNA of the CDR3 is TGTGCCAGCAGCCAGTTACTAGCAGTCACAGATACGCAGTATTTT. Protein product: CASSQLLAVTDTQYF.

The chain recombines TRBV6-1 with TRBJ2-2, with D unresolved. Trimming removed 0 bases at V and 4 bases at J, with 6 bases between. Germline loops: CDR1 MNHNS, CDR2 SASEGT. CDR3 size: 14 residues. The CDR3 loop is CASSEAGSTGELFF. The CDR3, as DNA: TGTGCCAGCAGTGAAGCCGGCTCCACCGGGGAGCTGTTTTTT.

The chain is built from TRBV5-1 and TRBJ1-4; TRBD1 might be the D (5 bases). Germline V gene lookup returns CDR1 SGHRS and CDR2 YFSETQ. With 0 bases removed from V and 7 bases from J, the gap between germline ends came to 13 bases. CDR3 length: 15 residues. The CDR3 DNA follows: TGCGCCAGCAGCTTGGCAACAGGAGGAGGTGAAAAACTGTTTTTT. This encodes CASSLATGGGEKLFF.

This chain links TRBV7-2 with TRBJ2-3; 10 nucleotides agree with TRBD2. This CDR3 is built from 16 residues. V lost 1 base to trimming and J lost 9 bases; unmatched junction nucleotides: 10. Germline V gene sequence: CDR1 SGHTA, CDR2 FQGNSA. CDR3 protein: CASSLGLAGAGGTQYF. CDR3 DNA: TGTGCCAGCAGCTTAGGCCTAGCGGGAGCGGGGGGGACGCAGTATTTT.

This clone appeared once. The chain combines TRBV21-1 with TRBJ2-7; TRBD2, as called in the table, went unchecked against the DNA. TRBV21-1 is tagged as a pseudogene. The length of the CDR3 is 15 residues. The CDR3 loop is CASSNRGRETYEQYV. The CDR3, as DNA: TGTGCCAGCAGCAACCGGGGGAGAGAAACCTACGAGCAGTACGTC.

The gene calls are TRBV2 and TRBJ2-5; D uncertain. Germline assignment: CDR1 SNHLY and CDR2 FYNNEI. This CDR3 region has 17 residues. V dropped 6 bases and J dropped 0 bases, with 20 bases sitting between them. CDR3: CASSQPDPPTNQETQYF. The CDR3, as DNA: TGTGCCAGCAGCCAACCGGACCCACCCACAAACCAAGAGACCCAGTACTTC.

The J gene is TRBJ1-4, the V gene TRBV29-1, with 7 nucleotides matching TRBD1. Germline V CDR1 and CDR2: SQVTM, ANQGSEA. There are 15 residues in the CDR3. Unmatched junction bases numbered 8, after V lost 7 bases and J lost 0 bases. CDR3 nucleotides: TGCAGCGCTCGGCCCAGGGGGACAACTAATGAAAAACTGTTTTTT. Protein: CSARPRGTTNEKLFF.

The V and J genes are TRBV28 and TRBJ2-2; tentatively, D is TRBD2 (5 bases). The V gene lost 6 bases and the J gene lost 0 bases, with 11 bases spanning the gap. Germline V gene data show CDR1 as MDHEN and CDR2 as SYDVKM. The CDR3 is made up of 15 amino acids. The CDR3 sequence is CASRRRQPNTGELFF. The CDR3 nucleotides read TGTGCCAGCAGGAGGAGGCAGCCGAACACCGGGGAGCTGTTTTTT.

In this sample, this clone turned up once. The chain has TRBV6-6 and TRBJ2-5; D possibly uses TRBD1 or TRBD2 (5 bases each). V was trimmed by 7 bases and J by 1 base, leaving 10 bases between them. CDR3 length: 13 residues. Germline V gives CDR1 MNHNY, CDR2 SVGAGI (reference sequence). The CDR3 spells CASKVRGQETQYF. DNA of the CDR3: TGTGCCAGCAAGGTGAGGGGCCAAGAGACCCAGTACTTC.

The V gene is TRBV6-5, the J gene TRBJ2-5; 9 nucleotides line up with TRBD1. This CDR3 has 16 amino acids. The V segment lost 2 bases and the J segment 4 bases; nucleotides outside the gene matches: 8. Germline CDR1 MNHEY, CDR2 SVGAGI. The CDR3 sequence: CASSYQNRGQGETQYF. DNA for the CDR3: TGTGCCAGCAGTTACCAGAACAGGGGGCAGGGAGAGACCCAGTACTTC.

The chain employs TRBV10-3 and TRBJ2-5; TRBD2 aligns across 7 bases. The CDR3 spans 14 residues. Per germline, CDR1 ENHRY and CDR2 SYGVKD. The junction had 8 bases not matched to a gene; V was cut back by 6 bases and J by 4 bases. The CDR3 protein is CAIREAGTTETQYF. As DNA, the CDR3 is TGTGCCATCAGGGAGGCCGGGACTACAGAGACCCAGTACTTC.

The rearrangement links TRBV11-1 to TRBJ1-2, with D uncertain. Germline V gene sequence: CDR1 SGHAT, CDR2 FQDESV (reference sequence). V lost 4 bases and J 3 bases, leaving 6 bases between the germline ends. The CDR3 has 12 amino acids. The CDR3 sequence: CASSSSHYGYTF. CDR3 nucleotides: TGTGCCAGCAGCTCTTCGCACTATGGCTACACCTTC.

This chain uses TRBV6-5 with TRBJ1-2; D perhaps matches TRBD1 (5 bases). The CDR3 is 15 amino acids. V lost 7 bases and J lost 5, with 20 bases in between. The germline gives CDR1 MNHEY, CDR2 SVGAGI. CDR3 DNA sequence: TGTGCCAGCATCCAGGAGGTGGGACGAACGTATGGCTACACCTTC. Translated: CASIQEVGRTYGYTF.

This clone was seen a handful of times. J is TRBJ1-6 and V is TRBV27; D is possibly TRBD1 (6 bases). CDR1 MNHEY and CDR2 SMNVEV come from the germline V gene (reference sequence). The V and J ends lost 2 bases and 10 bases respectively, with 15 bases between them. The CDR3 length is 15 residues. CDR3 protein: CASSLLGANRSPLHF. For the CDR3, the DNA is TGTGCCAGCAGTTTACTGGGGGCCAATCGCTCACCCCTCCACTTT.

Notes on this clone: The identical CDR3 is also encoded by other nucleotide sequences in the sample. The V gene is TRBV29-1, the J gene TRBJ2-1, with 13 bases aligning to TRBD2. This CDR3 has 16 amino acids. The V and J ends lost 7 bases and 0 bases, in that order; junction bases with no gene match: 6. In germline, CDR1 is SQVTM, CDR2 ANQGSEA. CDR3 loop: CSARTSGGSSYNEQFF. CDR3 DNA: TGCAGCGCTAGGACTAGCGGGGGATCCTCCTACAATGAGCAGTTCTTC.

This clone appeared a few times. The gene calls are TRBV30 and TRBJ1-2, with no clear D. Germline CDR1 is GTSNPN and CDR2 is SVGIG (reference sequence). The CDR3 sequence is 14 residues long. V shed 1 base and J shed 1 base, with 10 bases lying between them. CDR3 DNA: TGTGCCTGGAGTGATTGGTACGGTAACTATGGCTACACCTTC. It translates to CAWSDWYGNYGYTF.

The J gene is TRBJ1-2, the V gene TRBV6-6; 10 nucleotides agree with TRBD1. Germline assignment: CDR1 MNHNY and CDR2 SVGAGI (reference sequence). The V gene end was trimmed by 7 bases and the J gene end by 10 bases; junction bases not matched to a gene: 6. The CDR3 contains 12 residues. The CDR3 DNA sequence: TGTGCCAGCAACTTCGGGACAGGGGACTACACCTTC. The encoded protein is CASNFGTGDYTF.

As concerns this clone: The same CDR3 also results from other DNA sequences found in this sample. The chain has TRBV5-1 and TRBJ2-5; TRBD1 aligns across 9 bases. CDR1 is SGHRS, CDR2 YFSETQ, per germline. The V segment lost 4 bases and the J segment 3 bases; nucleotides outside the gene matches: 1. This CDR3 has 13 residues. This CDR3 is CASSRTGEETQYF. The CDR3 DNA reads TGCGCCAGCAGCAGGACAGGGGAAGAGACCCAGTACTTC.

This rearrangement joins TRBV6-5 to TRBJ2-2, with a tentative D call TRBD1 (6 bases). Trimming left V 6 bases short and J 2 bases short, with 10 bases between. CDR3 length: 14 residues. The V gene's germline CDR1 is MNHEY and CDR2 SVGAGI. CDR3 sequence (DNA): TGTGCCAGCAGGGGGACACGCAACACCGGGGAGCTGTTTTTT. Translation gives CASRGTRNTGELFF.